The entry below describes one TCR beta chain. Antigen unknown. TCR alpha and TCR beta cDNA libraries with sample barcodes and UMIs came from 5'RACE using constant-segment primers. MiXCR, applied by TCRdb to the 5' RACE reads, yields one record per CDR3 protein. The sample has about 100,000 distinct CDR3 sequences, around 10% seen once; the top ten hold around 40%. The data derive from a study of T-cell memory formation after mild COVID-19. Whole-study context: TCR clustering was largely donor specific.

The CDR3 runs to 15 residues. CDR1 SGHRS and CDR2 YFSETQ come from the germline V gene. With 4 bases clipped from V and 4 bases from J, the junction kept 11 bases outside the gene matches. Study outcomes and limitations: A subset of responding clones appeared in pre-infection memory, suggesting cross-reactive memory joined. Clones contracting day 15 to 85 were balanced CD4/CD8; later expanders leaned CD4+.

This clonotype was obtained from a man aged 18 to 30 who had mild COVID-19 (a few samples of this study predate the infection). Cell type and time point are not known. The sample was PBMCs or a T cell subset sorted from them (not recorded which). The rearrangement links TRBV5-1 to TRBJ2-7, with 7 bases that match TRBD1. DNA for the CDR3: TGCGCCAGCAGCCCAGGGGACAGCGTCGTATACGAGCAGTACTTC. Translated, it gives CASSPGDSVVYEQYF.